This TCR beta chain was observed in a study of T cell repertoires in aging, cancer and after chemotherapy (dated by TCRdb to the late 2010s). About the study as a whole: The donors fell into six age groups ranging from 30 or younger to 70 or older, and each group had at least three individuals. In the solid tumor group, the paired samples taken before and after chemotherapy came from brain tumor (glioblastoma) patients given temozolomide-based therapy. Roughly 9 million TCR reads were contained in the full dataset. To examine immunoaging and T cell reconstitution after chemotherapy, the study profiled TCR beta repertoires in peripheral blood from healthy donors and cancer patients. The cohort comprised 200 to 250 cancer patients, some 90 with hematological and roughly 120 with solid cancers, plus 95 healthy donors as a reference group.

As concerns this clonotype: The target of this receptor is not known. No base quality information exists; no much larger clone differs at one position.

Overall study results and their limits: The authors noted that the repertoire data do not allow conclusions about immunological memory after chemotherapy. Declining TCR diversity with age in healthy donors was mainly explained by loss of richness; in cancer patients, loss of evenness also contributed. In both cancer cohorts, the median generation probability rose over the chemotherapy interval, which suggests that the repertoire was reconstituted through rebound thymic output. Untreated patients with hematological or solid cancers showed significantly lower blood TCR diversity and higher clonality than age-matched healthy donors.

Multiplex touch-down PCR with a mixed TRB-A/B primer pool was used to amplify rearranged TRB sequences covering the V, D and J segments. Two consecutive PCR reactions with Phusion HS II polymerase added Illumina adapters and sample indices to the amplicons. Amplicons were gel-purified with the NucleoSpin Gel and PCR Clean-up kit, then checked with Qubit and an Agilent 2100 Bioanalyzer. Sequencing of libraries was carried out on an Illumina MiSeq in 600-cycle, single-indexed, paired-end runs. For the original study's pipeline: Processing of the TRB sequences was carried out with MiXCR versions 2.12 and 3.0.5. Each unique CDR3 nucleotide sequence was treated as one clone, and only productive sequences with two or more reads were kept. The repertoire metrics were Shannon diversity, evenness, clonality (defined as one minus evenness), and alpha-parameterized diversity profiles covering alpha 0 to 5. The IGoR algorithm was used to compute generation probabilities of clones in paired pre- and post-chemotherapy samples. TCRdb reran the public reads through fastp at Q25 and MiXCR, keeping productive beta chains. Rows matching on CDR3 protein sequence are summarized as one entry with the most common DNA and genes. The V and J calls were determined by TCRdb, not by the authors. Recorded for this sample are about 2,700 distinct CDR3 sequences; roughly 22% of them occurred a single time. Clones ranked in the top ten supply just over 5.5% of the sample.

Sequences DFQATT (CDR1) and SNEGSKA (CDR2) are obtained from the germline V gene (reference sequence). V is shortened by 3 bases, J by 1 base, and the region joining them spans 15 bases. There are 15 amino acids in the CDR3, from cysteine to phenylalanine inclusive. Solely the CDR3 DNA is kept, with 45 bases framed from the first base. TCR beta rearrangements were amplified from genomic DNA extracted from peripheral blood rather than from sorted cells or RNA. The chain joins TRBV20-1 to TRBJ2-5, with no confident D gene call. Sequenced sample: blood. The source of this sequence is a human donor with a solid tumor. The CDR3 protein is CSASLSLQIQETQYF. The bases are TGCAGTGCTAGCCTTTCTTTACAGATCCAAGAGACCCAGTACTTC.